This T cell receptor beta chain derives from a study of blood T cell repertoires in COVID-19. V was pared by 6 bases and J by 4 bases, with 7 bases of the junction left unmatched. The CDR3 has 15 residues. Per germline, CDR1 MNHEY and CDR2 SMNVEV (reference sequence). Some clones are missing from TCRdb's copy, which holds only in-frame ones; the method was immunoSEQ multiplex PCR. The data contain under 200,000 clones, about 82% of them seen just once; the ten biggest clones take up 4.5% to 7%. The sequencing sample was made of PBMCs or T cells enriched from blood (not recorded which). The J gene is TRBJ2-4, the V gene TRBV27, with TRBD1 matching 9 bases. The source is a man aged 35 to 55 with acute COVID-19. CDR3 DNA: TGTGCCAGCAGGAGACCCGGGACAGGGAAAAACATTCAGTACTTC. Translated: CASRRPGTGKNIQYF.